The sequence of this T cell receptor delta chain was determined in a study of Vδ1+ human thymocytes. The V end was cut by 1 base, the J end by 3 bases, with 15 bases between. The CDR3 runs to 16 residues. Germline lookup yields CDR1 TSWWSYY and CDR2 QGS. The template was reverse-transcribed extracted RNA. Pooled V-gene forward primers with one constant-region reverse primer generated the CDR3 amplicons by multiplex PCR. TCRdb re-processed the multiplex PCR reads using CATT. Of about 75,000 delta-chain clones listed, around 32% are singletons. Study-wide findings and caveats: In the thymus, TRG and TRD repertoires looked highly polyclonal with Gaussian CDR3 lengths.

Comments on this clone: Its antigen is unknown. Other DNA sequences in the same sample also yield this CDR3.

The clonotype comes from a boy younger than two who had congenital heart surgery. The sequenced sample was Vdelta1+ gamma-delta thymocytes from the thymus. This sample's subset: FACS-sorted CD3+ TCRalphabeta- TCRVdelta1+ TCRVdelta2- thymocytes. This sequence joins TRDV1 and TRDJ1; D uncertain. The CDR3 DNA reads TGTGCTCTTGGGGAACCCTTGAACCGGGCGGCCGATAAACTCATCTTT. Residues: CALGEPLNRAADKLIF.